This T cell receptor (beta chain) is drawn from a study of T cell changes during pregnancy in multiple sclerosis. Germline CDR1 MNHEY, CDR2 SMNVEV (reference sequence). The CDR3 has 15 amino acids. Trimming removed 3 bases from V and 5 bases from J; junction bases left unmatched: 7. Using immunoSEQ multiplex PCR, the repertoire was profiled, and TCRdb retains in-frame clones only, with some absent. The sample lists 70,000 to 95,000 clones, roughly 93% occurring once. This material consisted of peripheral blood, taken in the third trimester of pregnancy. The clonotype was recovered from a female donor with multiple sclerosis, enrolled in a pregnancy study. This chain links TRBV27 with TRBJ2-7; 10 bases map to TRBD2. The DNA for the CDR3 is TGTGCCAGCAGTTTTCTCTTAGCGGGAGGAAACGAGCAGTACTTC. Amino acids: CASSFLLAGGNEQYF.